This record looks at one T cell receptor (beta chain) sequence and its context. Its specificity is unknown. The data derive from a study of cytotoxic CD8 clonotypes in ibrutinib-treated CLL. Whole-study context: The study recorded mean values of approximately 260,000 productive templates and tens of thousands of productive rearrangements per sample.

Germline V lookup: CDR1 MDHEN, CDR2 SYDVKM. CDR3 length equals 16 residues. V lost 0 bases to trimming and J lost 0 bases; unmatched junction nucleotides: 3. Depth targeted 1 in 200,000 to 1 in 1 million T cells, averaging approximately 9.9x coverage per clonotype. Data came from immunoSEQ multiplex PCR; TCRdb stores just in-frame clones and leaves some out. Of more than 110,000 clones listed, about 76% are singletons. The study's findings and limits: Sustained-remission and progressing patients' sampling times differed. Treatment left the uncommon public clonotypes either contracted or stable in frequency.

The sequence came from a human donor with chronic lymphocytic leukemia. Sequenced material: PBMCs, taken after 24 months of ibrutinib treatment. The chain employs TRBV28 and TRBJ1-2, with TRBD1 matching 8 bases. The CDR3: CASSLWAGGSNYGYTF. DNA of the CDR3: TGTGCCAGCAGTTTATGGGCAGGGGGCTCTAACTATGGCTACACCTTC.